The rows below give T cell receptor beta chains drawn from one sample of a study of T cell changes during pregnancy in multiple sclerosis. Data came from immunoSEQ multiplex PCR; TCRdb stores just in-frame clones and leaves some out. The sample consists of roughly 60,000 clones, less than 95% of them appearing once. This material consisted of peripheral blood, taken in the second trimester of pregnancy. Receptors were obtained from a female donor in good health, enrolled as a control in a pregnancy study. Both conserved end residues are part of each CDR3.

j_gene | v_gene | CDR3aa
TRBJ2-7 | TRBV27 | CASSLDSSYEQYF
TRBJ1-4 | TRBV27 | CASSLVRDSLSPNEKLFF
TRBJ2-1 | TRBV19 | CATGQTNSHEQFF
TRBJ2-7 | TRBV6-4 | CASSEGLAVLGEQYF
TRBJ2-7 | TRBV5-1 | CASKLRTGPSYEQYF
TRBJ2-5 | TRBV27 | CASSHPGAGGPFPETQYF
TRBJ2-7 | TRBV5-4 | CASSLGPGEQYF
TRBJ1-5 | TRBV7-9 | CASSLSGGDRGQPQHF
TRBJ1-2 | TRBV28 | CASSSDPGVRGYTF
TRBJ2-5 | TRBV6-1 | CASMQGQETQYF
TRBJ1-1 | TRBV5-5 | CASSFSLNMNTEAFF
TRBJ1-2 | TRBV18 | CASSPTSDGYTF
TRBJ1-2 | TRBV5-4 | CASSPQQGNYGYTF
TRBJ2-3 | TRBV5-1 | CASSGDRGGVADTQYF
TRBJ1-1 | TRBV27 | CASSLGARTEAFF
TRBJ2-2 | TRBV11-3 | CASSASYRGLNTGELFF
TRBJ1-2 | TRBV29-1 | CSVEVDRGYGYTF
TRBJ2-1 | TRBV12-5 | CASGLVQGHTYNEQFF
TRBJ2-3 | TRBV27 | CATRGGISTDTQYF
TRBJ2-1 | TRBV27 | CASSLPGYNEQFF
TRBJ2-7 | TRBV4-1 | CASSQERGFEQYF
TRBJ1-4 | TRBV30 | CAWSPGPTHEKLFF
TRBJ1-3 | TRBV30 | CAWSVLHGNTIYF
TRBJ2-7 | TRBV5-6 | CASSWRGSYEQYF
TRBJ2-3 | TRBV2 | CATRLATDTQYF
TRBJ1-1 | TRBV15 | CATSRDRGETTFF
TRBJ1-2 | TRBV30 | CAWTPQTGAPTNYGYTF
TRBJ2-7 | TRBV19 | CASRVAGGEQYF
TRBJ2-7 | TRBV29-1 | CSVEVLDLLAGSYEQYF
TRBJ1-5 | TRBV2 | CASSEYSNQPQHF
TRBJ1-1 | TRBV7-3 | CASSQGVGNTEAFF
TRBJ2-3 | TRBV27 | CASSLEAPDTQYF
TRBJ2-7 | TRBV4-1 | CASSPQGGYEQYF
TRBJ1-1 | TRBV28 | CASSFGGQNTEAFF
TRBJ1-1 | TRBV19 | CASSYRGDTEAFF
TRBJ1-1 | TRBV19 | CASRSRDIMNTEAFF
TRBJ2-1 | TRBV6-4 | CASSGLAGSAEQFF
TRBJ2-5 | TRBV19 | CASSMFRGQETQYF
TRBJ2-7 | TRBV6-5 | CASSYSVQGSEQYF
TRBJ1-1 | TRBV30 | CAWGIGTEAFF
TRBJ2-2 | TRBV25-1 | CASSEWRTENTGELFF
TRBJ2-6 | TRBV6-4 | CASSDTDSGANVLTF
TRBJ2-7 | TRBV18 | CASSPDVGLLYEQYF
TRBJ2-7 | TRBV21-1 | CASSRRVRGRHF
TRBJ2-7 | TRBV4-2 | CASSQPGTDNYEQYF
TRBJ2-3 | TRBV10-3 | CATGGPTHLADTQYF
TRBJ2-1 | TRBV7-3 | CASSLMASGANEQFF
TRBJ2-2 | TRBV25-1 | CASSPLAGATGELFF
TRBJ1-2 | TRBV2 | CASMETGGYTF
TRBJ2-2 | TRBV27 | CASTGLAGGPATGELFF
TRBJ2-1 | TRBV15 | CATSRERETDEQFF